One T cell receptor beta chain is described in this entry. This record comes from a study of blood T cell repertoires in COVID-19. Germline loops: CDR1 SNHLY, CDR2 FYNNEI. The CDR3 sequence is 15 residues long. V lost 1 base, J lost 4 bases, and 13 bases lay in between. TCRdb's copy holds only in-frame clones and misses some; the assay was immunoSEQ multiplex PCR. The sample has about 300,000 clones, 80% to 90% seen once. Living in about two dozen US areas, the participants were between roughly 18 and 89 years of age. Sequencing was carried out using PBMCs or T cells enriched from blood (not recorded which). The origin of this receptor is a woman younger than 35 who had recovered from COVID-19. This sequence joins TRBV2 and TRBJ1-2; perhaps TRBD1 as D (6 bases). The CDR3 spells CASSEEDSSVYGYTF. In DNA, the CDR3 is TGTGCCAGCAGTGAAGAGGACAGCTCAGTCTATGGCTACACCTTC.